Sequencing of this T cell receptor beta chain was carried out in a study of T cells in Graves' hyperthyroidism and ophthalmopathy. Amplification of TCR beta CDR3 regions was performed using RNA transcripts as template. A set of HTBI primers served as the primers for a first-round RT-PCR of the TCR CDR3. TCRdb recomputed calls from the multiplex PCR reads with MiXCR, one row per CDR3 protein. The data show 600,000 or so distinct CDR3 sequences, around 46% seen once. Uncontrolled infections, other autoimmune diseases, pregnancy or lactation led to exclusion of patients. General study points: Progression to ophthalmopathy was predicted a median of approximately 6.4 months early.

For this clonotype: Its matching antigen is unknown.

The source is a woman younger than 30 with Graves' hyperthyroidism. Sequences were obtained from peripheral blood or thyroid tissue (not recorded which).

The CDR3: CATSPKETQYF. In DNA form, the CDR3 reads TGTGCCACCAGTCCCAAAGAGACCCAGTACTTC. The chain links TRBV7-2 to TRBJ2-5, with D unclear. V was pared by 10 bases and J by 3 bases, with 9 bases between. CDR3 length equals 11 residues. Per germline, CDR1 SGHTA and CDR2 FQGNSA. Full variable domain (remainder filled in from reference TRBV7-2 and TRBJ2-5): GAGVSQSPSNKVTEKGKDVELRCDPISGHTALYWYRQSLGQGLEFLIYFQGNSAPDKSGLPSDRFSAERTGGSVSTLTIQRTQQEDSAVYLCATSPKETQYFGPGTRLLVL.